The 8 T cell receptor beta chains below were found in one sample sequenced in a study of regulatory T cells in long-lasting Graves disease. iRepertoire HTBI primers and Arm-PCR of CDR3 regions built TCR beta libraries. TCRdb itself ran the multiplex PCR reads through MiXCR, one entry per CDR3 protein. The sample shows around 500,000 distinct CDR3 sequences, around 15% of them seen only once. The time point was: newly diagnosed GD, antithyroid drugs for less than 3 months. The TCR library used RNA extracted from PBMCs. The same data also contributed to another study, on T cells in Graves' hyperthyroidism and ophthalmopathy.

This specimen consisted of peripheral blood mononuclear cells (PBMCs), obtained at new diagnosis, from a patient treated with antithyroid drugs. The receptor set was obtained from a middle-aged woman with Graves disease.

There are many counts of this clonotype. The chain combines TRBV6-5 with TRBJ1-4; D is perhaps TRBD1 (5 bases). Looked up from germline, CDR1 is MNHEY and CDR2 is SVGAGI. V lost 0 bases and J lost 7, with 12 bases in between. The CDR3 loop spans 15 amino acids. CDR3 in amino acids: CASSYSGAESEKLFF. The CDR3 coding sequence is TGTGCCAGCAGTTACTCAGGGGCCGAGAGTGAAAAACTGTTTTTT.

This clonotype was counted at least ten times. The chain couples TRBV3-1 to TRBJ1-1; D not certain. Between the trimmed V and J ends, which lost 2 bases and 2 bases, there was a span of 12 bases. This CDR3 spans 15 amino acids. Germline CDR1 LGHDT, CDR2 YNNKEL (reference sequence). CDR3 sequence reads: CASSQYSGSNTEAFF. Here the CDR3 DNA reads TGTGCCAGCAGCCAATACTCGGGCTCTAACACTGAAGCTTTCTTT. The full variable domain, in which reference TRBV3-1 and TRBJ1-1 provide the parts outside the CDR3, is DTAVSQTPKYLVTQMGNDKSIKCEQNLGHDTMYWYKQDSKKFLKIMFSYNNKELIINETVPNRFSPKSPDKAHLNLHINSLELGDSAVYFCASSQYSGSNTEAFFGQGTRLTVV.

This clonotype was counted between two and nine times. This chain uses TRBV11-3 with TRBJ1-3; possible D gene TRBD1, 5 bases. The V end was cut by 5 bases, the J end by 1 base, with 18 bases between. Germline V gene sequence: CDR1 SGHNT, CDR2 YENEEA. CDR3 length: 17 amino acids. The CDR3 DNA sequence: TGTGCCAGCAGCCCATCCCCCTGGGGGTCTTCTGGAAACACCATATATTTT. The encoded protein is CASSPSPWGSSGNTIYF.

A remark on this clonotype: One junction end disagrees with the germline gene, perhaps due to a read error. The chain employs TRBV18 and TRBJ2-2; TRBD1 matches 8 bases. CDR1 KGHSH and CDR2 LQKENI come from the germline V gene. The length of the CDR3 is 13 residues. This chain's CDR3 is CASSPDRAGELSF. As DNA, the CDR3 is TGTGCCAGCTCGCCGGACAGGGCCGGGGAGCTGTCTTTT. The variable domain in full, completed from reference TRBV18 and TRBJ2-2, reads NAGVMQNPRHLVRRRGQEARLRCSPMKGHSHVYWYRQLPEEGLKFMVYLQKENIIDESGMPKERFSAEFPKEGPSILRIQQVVRGDSAAYFCASSPDRAGELSFGEGSRLTVL.

This clonotype was seen a handful of times. A much larger clone lies a single base off, so this may be a read error. The chain combines TRBV2 with TRBJ2-3; 7 bases align to TRBD2. The trim removed 7 bases at V and 2 bases at J, leaving 9 bases unmatched. There are 15 residues in the CDR3. Germline loops: CDR1 SNHLY, CDR2 FYNNEI. For the CDR3, the DNA is TGTGCCAGCAACCCAGGCGGGGGTCTCACAGATACGCAGTATTTT. This translates into CASNPGGGLTDTQYF.

This clonotype has a single count. The rearrangement joins TRBV20-1 to TRBJ2-5; D call uncertain. The CDR3 is made up of 12 amino acids. The V gene's germline CDR1 is DFQATT and CDR2 SNEGSKA (reference sequence). Trimming shortened V by 4 bases and J by 4 bases, and 10 bases separated the two germline ends. The DNA for the CDR3 is TGCAGTGCTATGGCCCTATTAGAGACCCAGTACTTC. Translated, it gives CSAMALLETQYF.

This clonotype was seen repeatedly, ten times or more. The chain uses TRBV11-2 and TRBJ2-7; TRBD1 might be the D (5 bases). Trimming removed 4 bases at V and 4 bases at J, with 20 bases between. Germline values: CDR1 SGHAT, CDR2 FQNNGV. The CDR3 runs to 16 residues. In nucleotides, the CDR3 is TGTGCCAGCAGCTCCACAGACAGCACCTGGAATTACGAGCAGTACTTC. Amino acids: CASSSTDSTWNYEQYF.

This clonotype appeared a few times. The chain is built from TRBV24-1 and TRBJ2-2; the D gene could be TRBD1 or TRBD2 (5 bases each). Looked up from germline, CDR1 is KGHDR and CDR2 is SFDVKD. Deletions cut 7 bases from V and 1 base from J, with 12 bases between. The CDR3 is 15 residues long. CDR3 loop: CATRPGGKNTGELFF. DNA of the CDR3: TGTGCCACCAGGCCTGGGGGAAAGAACACCGGGGAGCTGTTTTTT.